The rows below give T cell receptor beta chains drawn from one sample of a study of T cell responses to AZD1222 COVID-19 vaccine. The assay was immunoSEQ multiplex PCR, and TCRdb's table has in-frame clones only and misses some. The top ten clones hold under 3.5% of a sample with around 130,000 clones, roughly 91% of them seen once. Sequences were derived from peripheral blood, sampled on day 0 of AZD1222 vaccination. Every receptor here comes from an adult in good health. The CDR3 runs from the conserved cysteine through the conserved F or W. Each record gives: V gene, clone size, D gene, J gene, CDR3 DNA, CDR3 protein. D genes are given only for firm matches. Size tells how often a clone was seen (once, few, many) or the class of an expanded clone, and some rows leave it out.

TRBV6-5	.	.	TRBJ1-2	TGTGCCAGCAGGGGGGGAGGCCCAGGCTATGGCTACACCTTC	CASRGGGPGYGYTF
TRBV11-1	.	TRBD2	TRBJ2-3	TGTGCCAGCAGCCTCAGACTAGCGCCAGATACGCAGTATTTT	CASSLRLAPDTQYF
TRBV6-5	.	.	TRBJ1-6	TGTGCCAGCAGCCAAGGGGACTATAATTCACCCCTCCACTTT	CASSQGDYNSPLHF
TRBV2	.	.	TRBJ1-6	TGTGCCAGCCTGGACAGATATAATTCACCCCTCCACTTT	CASLDRYNSPLHF
TRBV7-8	.	.	TRBJ2-7	TGTGCCAGCAGCCGGCTGGGTGGAAGCTCCTACGAGCAGTACTTC	CASSRLGGSSYEQYF
TRBV6-5	.	.	TRBJ2-3	TGTGCCAGCAGCCGTGGTCCTCTGGGTACGCAGTATTTT	CASSRGPLGTQYF
TRBV6-6	.	.	TRBJ1-2	TGTGCCAGCAGTTTCCCCGGAGCGCGCTATGGCTACACCTTC	CASSFPGARYGYTF
TRBV3-1/TRBV3-2	once	TRBD1	TRBJ1-3	TGTGCCAGCAGCCTCAAGGGAGGGGGCAGGGGGCGTCACACCATATATTTT	CASSLKGGGRGRHTIYF
TRBV19	.	TRBD1	TRBJ1-1	TGTGCCGTCCGCTCCTTCAGGGGGGGGACTGAAGCTTTCTTT	CAVRSFRGGTEAFF
TRBV7-6	.	TRBD1	TRBJ1-3	TGTGCCAGCAGCTTAGCTGCGACAGGGACCGGAAACACCATATATTTT	CASSLAATGTGNTIYF
TRBV7-9	.	TRBD1	TRBJ1-2	TGTGCCAGCAGCCCTGCTGGGACAGATGGCTACACCTTC	CASSPAGTDGYTF
TRBV4-3	.	.	TRBJ2-4	TGCGCCAGCAGCCCGGGGGCAAGGGGGAATGGAAACATTCAGTACTTC	CASSPGARGNGNIQYF
TRBV10-1	.	TRBD2	TRBJ2-3	TGCGCCAGCAGGGCTAGCGGAGGGGAAGATACGCAGTATTTT	CASRASGGEDTQYF
TRBV2	.	TRBD1	TRBJ1-6	TGTGCCAGCAGTAAAGAGACAGGGGTTCATTCACCCCTCCACTTT	CASSKETGVHSPLHF
TRBV5-1	once	.	TRBJ2-3	TGCGCCAGCAGCATACCCACAGATACGCAGTATTTT	CASSIPTDTQYF
TRBV19	.	TRBD1	TRBJ2-5	TGTGCCAGTAGTCCGGACAGGGGAGGGTGGGAGACCCAGTACTTC	CASSPDRGGWETQYF
TRBV6-1	.	.	TRBJ2-3	TGTGCCAGCAGTGAAGTCCAGCGGCATGATACGCAGTATTTT	CASSEVQRHDTQYF
TRBV14	.	TRBD2	TRBJ2-7	TGTGCCAGCAGCCAAATCACCGCGGGAGTACGCGAGCAGTACTTC	CASSQITAGVREQYF
TRBV20-1	.	.	TRBJ2-3	TGCAGTGCTAGTTTCTCCCCTGGAACTAGCACAGATACGCAGTATTTT	CSASFSPGTSTDTQYF
TRBV20-1	.	.	TRBJ2-7	TGCAGTGCTTCGCGCGTAAACGAGCAGTACTTC	CSASRVNEQYF
TRBV14	.	.	TRBJ1-2	TGTGCCAGCAGCCACGGGTACGGCTATGGCTACACCTTC	CASSHGYGYGYTF
TRBV4-3	.	TRBD1	TRBJ1-1	TGCGCCAGCAGCCAAGAGACAGGGATGAACACTGAAGCTTTCTTT	CASSQETGMNTEAFF
TRBV5-1	.	.	TRBJ2-5	TGCGCCAGCAGCTTGGCAGGGTCGAGGGGGTACCAAGAGACCCAGTACTTC	CASSLAGSRGYQETQYF
TRBV5-1	.	.	TRBJ2-7	TGCGCCAGCACATCCGGGACACCTGGAAACGAGCAGTACTTC	CASTSGTPGNEQYF
TRBV12-3/TRBV12-4	.	.	TRBJ2-1	TGTGCCAGCAGTCCCGGACGGGATGAGCAGTTCTTC	CASSPGRDEQFF
TRBV15	.	TRBD1	TRBJ2-7	TGTGCCACCAGCAAGGACAGGGGGTTCAGTACCTACGAGCAGTACTTC	CATSKDRGFSTYEQYF
TRBV4-1	once	.	TRBJ2-2	TGCGCCAGCAGCCAAGATATCGGCACCGGGGAGCTGTTTTTT	CASSQDIGTGELFF
TRBV6-6	.	.	TRBJ2-1	TGTGCCAGCAGTTCCCTACGAAACAATGAGCAGTTCTTC	CASSSLRNNEQFF
TRBV2	.	.	TRBJ1-2	TGTGCCAGCGCCTACTTGACAGAGAACTATGGCTACACCTTC	CASAYLTENYGYTF
TRBV10-2	.	.	TRBJ1-2	TGCGCCAGCAGTCCCGGGAGCGGCTTC	CASSPGSGF
TRBV12-3/TRBV12-4	.	.	TRBJ2-1	TGTGCCAGCAGTTCACAGGGAGGTGAGCAGTTCTTC	CASSSQGGEQFF
TRBV27	.	TRBD1	TRBJ1-2	TGTGCCAGCAGTTTATGGGTCGGGACAGGGGATGGCTACACCTTC	CASSLWVGTGDGYTF
TRBV5-4	.	.	TRBJ2-2	TGTGCCAGCAGCCCTACCCAGGAGACCGGGGAGCTGTTTTTT	CASSPTQETGELFF
TRBV13	few	.	TRBJ2-1	TGTGCCAGCAGCTTCCTCGGGACTCCCTATTACAATGAGCAGTTCTTC	CASSFLGTPYYNEQFF
TRBV5-5	.	TRBD2	TRBJ2-7	TGTGCCAGCAGTCGGGGACTAGCGAACTACGAGCAGTACTTC	CASSRGLANYEQYF
TRBV6-5	medium-sized	.	TRBJ2-5	TGTGCCAGCCAAACAGGGTTCGGGGAGACCCAGTACTTC	CASQTGFGETQYF
TRBV6-5	.	TRBD1	TRBJ1-6	TGTGCCAGCAGTTACCCCAGACAGGGCATCGGATCACCCCTCCACTTT	CASSYPRQGIGSPLHF
TRBV7-3	.	TRBD2	TRBJ2-3	TGTGCCAGCAGCCGGACTAGCGGGAGTGATACGCAGTATTTT	CASSRTSGSDTQYF
TRBV6-5	.	TRBD1	TRBJ1-5	TGTGCCAGCAGTTACCGACAGGGGAATCAGCCCCAGCATTTT	CASSYRQGNQPQHF
TRBV29-1	.	.	TRBJ2-3	TGCAGCGTTGTGGATCCAGGAGGACACGGTACGCAGTATTTT	CSVVDPGGHGTQYF
TRBV4-2	.	TRBD2	TRBJ2-2	TGTGCCAGCAGCCAAGGGGTTAGCGGGAGGGCCAACACCGGGGAGCTGTTTTTT	CASSQGVSGRANTGELFF
TRBV28	.	.	TRBJ2-3	TGTGCCAGCAGCCTCCCAGGGAGCACAGATACGCAGTATTTT	CASSLPGSTDTQYF
TRBV27	.	.	TRBJ2-7	TGTGCCAGCAGTTTCCGGGGGCTCAGCGAGCAGTACTTC	CASSFRGLSEQYF
TRBV24-1	.	.	TRBJ1-5	TGTGCCACCAGTGGAGGGGGAATCAATCAGCCCCAGCATTTT	CATSGGGINQPQHF
TRBV4-2	.	TRBD2	TRBJ2-7	TGTGCCAGCAGCCAATCCCCTAGCGGGTACGAGCAGTACTTC	CASSQSPSGYEQYF
TRBV9	once	.	TRBJ1-2	TGTGCCAGCAGCGTATCCCCAAGCTCCTATGGCTACACCTTC	CASSVSPSSYGYTF
TRBV10-2	.	.	TRBJ1-1	TGCGCCAGCACCAAGGGGGGGGAAGCTTTCTTT	CASTKGGEAFF
TRBV19	.	TRBD1	TRBJ1-3	TGTGCCAGTAGTATAGGCGGCGTGGGACAGGATCGTTGGGGAAACACCATATATTTT	CASSIGGVGQDRWGNTIYF
TRBV6-5	few	.	TRBJ1-2	TGTGCCAGCACTACGGTTCGTGGCTACACCTTC	CASTTVRGYTF
TRBV11-1	.	.	TRBJ2-6	TGTGCCAGCAGCGCGTTACAGGGTTCTGGGGCCAACGTCCTGACTTTC	CASSALQGSGANVLTF
TRBV10-3	.	.	TRBJ2-2	TGTGCCATCAGTGACTTCGGGGAGCTGTTTTTT	CAISDFGELFF
TRBV3-1/TRBV3-2	once	.	TRBJ2-3	TGTGCCAGCAGCCAAGATTTAAGAACCGACTCAGATACGCAGTATTTT	CASSQDLRTDSDTQYF
TRBV29-1	.	.	TRBJ1-3	TGCAGCGTTGAAGTTGTCAGATATGCTGGAAACACCATATATTTT	CSVEVVRYAGNTIYF
TRBV3-1/TRBV3-2	.	TRBD1	TRBJ1-2	TGTGCCAGCGCATGGGGCGACAGGGGCTATGGCTACACCTTC	CASAWGDRGYGYTF
TRBV27	.	.	TRBJ1-2	TGTGCCAGCAGTTTCGAAAGGACAGCCCACTTCTATGGCTACACCTTC	CASSFERTAHFYGYTF
TRBV29-1	.	.	TRBJ1-1	TGCAGCGTTGAAGTTAGGGGGGGGAACACTGAAGCTTTCTTT	CSVEVRGGNTEAFF
TRBV7-6	.	.	TRBJ2-2	TGTGCCAGCAGCTACACTAGCACCGGGGAGCTGTTTTTT	CASSYTSTGELFF
TRBV18	once	TRBD1	TRBJ2-7	TGTGCCAGCTCAGCGGACAGGGGGCGCGAGCAGTACTTC	CASSADRGREQYF